The 25 T cell receptor beta chains in this list originate from one sample, sequenced in a study of T cell responses to AZD1222 COVID-19 vaccine. The assay was immunoSEQ multiplex PCR, and TCRdb's table has in-frame clones only and misses some. The table includes 200,000 or so clones, around 92% detected once. Sequenced here: peripheral blood, sampled on day 0 of AZD1222 vaccination. These receptors were taken from an adult in good health.

This rearrangement joins TRBV6-1 to TRBJ1-6; no clear D gene. Looked up from germline, CDR1 is MNHNS and CDR2 is SASEGT. The CDR3 loop spans 13 amino acids. Trimming took off 2 bases at V and 6 bases at J, with 5 bases between the two ends. CDR3 loop: CASSETFNSPLHF. The CDR3 DNA sequence: TGTGCCAGCAGTGAAACTTTTAATTCACCCCTCCACTTT.

The gene calls are TRBV30 and TRBJ2-4; D not certain. Germline V CDR1 and CDR2: GTSNPN, SVGIG (reference sequence). Trimming cost V 0 bases and J 0 bases, with 12 bases left between them. This CDR3 has 16 residues. The CDR3 sequence is CAWSVRHDIAKNIQYF. The CDR3 DNA reads as TGTGCCTGGAGTGTACGCCACGACATAGCCAAAAACATTCAGTACTTC. The full variable domain, in which reference TRBV30 and TRBJ2-4 provide the parts outside the CDR3, is SQTIHQWPATLVQPVGSPLSLECTVEGTSNPNLYWYRQAAGRGLQLLFYSVGIGQISSEVPQNLSASRPQDRQFILSSKKLLLSDSGFYLCAWSVRHDIAKNIQYFGAGTRLSVL.

The J gene is TRBJ1-6, the V gene TRBV7-3, with D perhaps TRBD1 (6 bases). The V and J ends lost 1 base and 4 bases respectively, with 8 bases between them. The CDR3 extends over 15 amino acids. The germline V gene encodes CDR1 SGHTA and CDR2 FQGTGA. CDR3 region: CASSLIGQYNSPLHF. The CDR3 nucleotides are TGTGCCAGCAGCTTAATCGGACAGTATAATTCACCCCTCCACTTT.

The chain recombines TRBV7-9 with TRBJ1-4; no clear D. V lost 0 bases and J lost 4, with 9 bases in between. The CDR3 extends over 15 amino acids. Germline values: CDR1 SEHNR, CDR2 FQNEAQ (reference sequence). CDR3 bases: TGTGCCAGCAGCTTAGCGGGGTACAGTAATGAAAAACTGTTTTTT. Protein: CASSLAGYSNEKLFF. Based on the CDR3 plus reference TRBV7-9 and TRBJ1-4, the full variable domain is DTGVSQNPRHKITKRGQNVTFRCDPISEHNRLYWYRQTLGQGPEFLTYFQNEAQLEKSRLLSDRFSAERPKGSFSTLEIQRTEQGDSAMYLCASSLAGYSNEKLFFGSGTQLSVL.

The sample holds one count of this clone. This chain joins TRBV9 and TRBJ2-7; 8 nucleotides align to TRBD2. J was trimmed by 3 bases and V by 3 bases; bases with no gene match: 5. The CDR3 length is 14 residues. From germline, CDR1 is SGDLS and CDR2 YYNGEE. In DNA, the CDR3 is TGTGCCAGCAGCGATAGCGGGACCCACTACGAGCAGTACTTC. This sequence encodes CASSDSGTHYEQYF.

This clone was seen just once. The chain combines TRBV11-2 with TRBJ2-1; TRBD1 might be the D (6 bases). The CDR3 totals 15 residues. The V and J ends lost 5 bases and 4 bases respectively, with 15 bases between them. Germline V gene lookup returns CDR1 SGHAT and CDR2 FQNNGV. The CDR3 loop is CASSRGGQSYNEQFF. CDR3 nucleotide sequence: TGTGCCAGCAGCCGAGGCGGACAGTCTTACAATGAGCAGTTCTTC.

The gene calls are TRBV15 and TRBJ2-7, with D uncertain. Germline V gene data show CDR1 as LNHNV and CDR2 as YYDKDF (reference sequence). The V end was cut by 0 bases, the J end by 0 bases, with 12 bases between. The CDR3 consists of 16 residues. In DNA form, the CDR3 reads TGTGCCACCAGCAGAGATCGGCGCCAGGCCTCCTACGAGCAGTACTTC. This codes for CATSRDRRQASYEQYF.

The chain links TRBV6-5 to TRBJ2-2, with unresolved D. Trimming removed 3 bases from V and 5 bases from J, with 7 bases in between. The germline V gene has CDR1 MNHEY and CDR2 SVGAGI. The CDR3 loop spans 13 amino acids. CDR3 amino acids: CASSYSRTGELFF. The CDR3 DNA reads as TGTGCCAGCAGTTATTCCCGAACCGGGGAGCTGTTTTTT.

The chain recombines TRBV25-1 with TRBJ2-1, with TRBD2 as a possible D gene (6 bases). The CDR3 contains 14 residues. The V gene's germline CDR1 is MGHDK and CDR2 SYGVNS. V lost 2 bases, J lost 3 bases, and 8 bases lay in between. The CDR3: CASSERRGYNEQFF. The CDR3 nucleotides are TGTGCCAGCAGTGAACGGAGGGGCTACAATGAGCAGTTCTTC.

This sequence joins TRBV19 and TRBJ2-1; D is perhaps TRBD2 (5 bases). Germline CDR1 reads LNHDA; CDR2 reads SQIVND (reference sequence). Trimming left V 7 bases short and J 6 bases short, with 22 bases between. The length of the CDR3 is 16 residues. The CDR3 here is CASTPGRGIGSNEQFF. CDR3 nucleotide sequence: TGTGCCAGTACCCCGGGGAGAGGAATCGGTTCCAATGAGCAGTTCTTC. The full variable domain, completed using reference TRBV19 and TRBJ2-1, is DGGITQSPKYLFRKEGQNVTLSCEQNLNHDAMYWYRQDPGQGLRLIYYSQIVNDFQKGDIAEGYSVSREKKESFPLTVTSAQKNPTAFYLCASTPGRGIGSNEQFFGPGTRLTVL.

This chain joins TRBV29-1 and TRBJ2-2, with 9 bases identical to TRBD1. The V segment lost 2 bases and the J segment 2 bases; nucleotides outside the gene matches: 3. The CDR3 is made up of 15 amino acids. The germline V gene encodes CDR1 SQVTM and CDR2 ANQGSEA. The CDR3 sequence: CSVEHRGPNTGELFF. CDR3 in DNA: TGCAGCGTTGAACACAGGGGGCCTAACACCGGGGAGCTGTTTTTT.

V and J are TRBV5-1 and TRBJ2-1; 11 nucleotides match TRBD1. Trimming took 4 bases from V and 4 from J; bases not matched to a gene: 4. The CDR3 contains 15 residues. Germline V gene data show CDR1 as SGHRS and CDR2 as YFSETQ. The CDR3 DNA is TGCGCCAGCAGCGCGGACAGGGGGCGTTACAATGAGCAGTTCTTC. It encodes CASSADRGRYNEQFF.

The chain combines TRBV28 with TRBJ2-7; 9 nucleotides agree with TRBD1. Looked up from germline, CDR1 is MDHEN and CDR2 is SYDVKM. The CDR3 sequence is 13 residues long. V was clipped by 8 bases and J by 7 bases; unmatched bases: 9. The CDR3 coding sequence is TGTGCCAGCCATAGGACAGGGGCTCGAGAGCAGTACTTC. Its translation is CASHRTGAREQYF.

As concerns this clone: Just one base apart from a much larger clone, this may be a read error. The rearrangement uses TRBV3-1 (or the pseudogene TRBV3-2) and TRBJ1-1; D gene unclear. Between the trimmed V and J ends, which lost 1 base and 1 base, there was a span of 4 bases. Per germline, CDR1 LGHDT and CDR2 YNNKEL (reference sequence). CDR3 size: 13 residues. DNA of the CDR3: TGTGCCAGCAGCCAAGCGAGGAACACTGAAGCTTTCTTT. Translated, it gives CASSQARNTEAFF.

The chain joins TRBV7-2 to TRBJ1-6, with 8 bases identical to TRBD1. From germline, CDR1 is SGHTA and CDR2 FQGNSA. This CDR3 region has 15 residues. With 5 bases clipped from V and 7 bases from J, the junction kept 7 bases outside the gene matches. The CDR3 is CASSPRTGSNSPLHF. The CDR3 coding sequence is TGTGCCAGCAGCCCCCGGACAGGGTCGAATTCACCCCTCCACTTT. The full variable domain, its missing parts supplied by reference TRBV7-2 and TRBJ1-6, is GAGVSQSPSNKVTEKGKDVELRCDPISGHTALYWYRQSLGQGLEFLIYFQGNSAPDKSGLPSDRFSAERTGGSVSTLTIQRTQQEDSAVYLCASSPRTGSNSPLHFGNGTRLTVT.

This chain uses TRBV18 with TRBJ2-7; D not resolved. Germline V gene data show CDR1 as KGHSH and CDR2 as LQKENI. The CDR3 totals 14 residues. Trimming removed 3 bases at V and 3 bases at J, with 12 bases between. DNA of the CDR3: TGTGCCAGCTCACCCCCGTACGGTTTCTACGAGCAGTACTTC. It encodes CASSPPYGFYEQYF.

The rearrangement uses TRBV25-1 and TRBJ2-2; D is uncertain. Deletions cut 0 bases from V and 6 bases from J, with 5 bases between. This CDR3 is 13 amino acids long. Germline V gene lookup returns CDR1 MGHDK and CDR2 SYGVNS. This CDR3 reads CASSEYGAGELFF. CDR3 in DNA: TGTGCCAGCAGTGAATATGGGGCCGGGGAGCTGTTTTTT.

The V call is TRBV25-1, the J call TRBJ2-1; 7 nucleotides agree with TRBD2. V dropped 0 bases and J dropped 12; count of bases not matched to a gene: 5. This CDR3 is 13 amino acids long. Germline values: CDR1 MGHDK, CDR2 SYGVNS. The CDR3 here is CASSEYAAGVQFF. For the CDR3, the DNA is TGTGCCAGCAGTGAATATGCGGCGGGAGTGCAGTTCTTC.

The gene calls are TRBV27 and TRBJ1-5, with 9 bases matching TRBD1. The length of the CDR3 is 17 residues. CDR1 is MNHEY, CDR2 SMNVEV, per germline (reference sequence). V lost 4 bases and J lost 6; bases outside the gene matches: 13. CDR3: CASSSSTTGTGFQPQHF. CDR3 nucleotide sequence: TGTGCCAGCAGTTCAAGTACAACCGGGACAGGGTTTCAGCCCCAGCATTTT.

In regard to this clone: The sample holds other DNA sequences that translate to the same CDR3. V is TRBV28 and J is TRBJ2-7, with D possibly being TRBD1 (6 bases). Between the trimmed V and J ends, which lost 3 bases and 0 bases, there was a span of 9 bases. The CDR3 contains 14 residues. Looked up from germline, CDR1 is MDHEN and CDR2 is SYDVKM. As DNA, the CDR3 is TGTGCCAGCAGTTTGACAGGTCTCTCCTACGAGCAGTACTTC. Translated: CASSLTGLSYEQYF. The whole variable domain, filled in from reference TRBV28 and TRBJ2-7, reads DVKVTQSSRYLVKRTGEKVFLECVQDMDHENMFWYRQDPGLGLRLIYFSYDVKMKEKGDIPEGYSVSREKKERFSLILESASTNQTSMYLCASSLTGLSYEQYFGPGTRLTVT.

The CDR3 coding sequence is TGTGCCAGCAGTGATACAGTGGGGTTTCAGCCCCAGCATTTT. Encoded protein: CASSDTVGFQPQHF. The chain couples TRBV25-1 to TRBJ1-5; D is unclear. Germline V gene sequence: CDR1 MGHDK, CDR2 SYGVNS. The V end was cut by 3 bases, the J end by 6 bases, with 12 bases between. The CDR3 spans 14 residues.

The rearrangement links TRBV5-1 to TRBJ1-6; TRBD1 might be the D (6 bases). This CDR3 is 17 amino acids long. V was shortened by 0 bases and J by 0 bases, with 10 bases between the two germline ends. CDR1 and CDR2 (germline): SGHRS, YFSETQ. The CDR3 sequence: CASSLAQGSSYNSPLHF. The DNA of the CDR3 is TGCGCCAGCAGCTTGGCGCAGGGGAGCTCCTATAATTCACCCCTCCACTTT.

The chain recombines TRBV15 with TRBJ1-1; 9 bases match TRBD1. Germline lookup yields CDR1 LNHNV and CDR2 YYDKDF (reference sequence). The CDR3 is 12 residues long. Trimming at V came to 6 bases and at J to 11 bases, leaving 7 bases not matched to a gene. The CDR3 here is CATRNTGGFAFF. DNA for the CDR3: TGTGCCACCAGGAACACAGGGGGCTTCGCTTTCTTT.

The chain links TRBV9 to TRBJ2-2, with D tentatively TRBD1 (6 bases). This CDR3 is 13 amino acids long. The V and J ends lost 4 bases and 5 bases respectively, with 9 bases between them. Per germline, CDR1 SGDLS and CDR2 YYNGEE. The DNA of the CDR3 is TGTGCCAGCAGCTCTAGGGGGACCGGGGAGCTGTTTTTT. It codes for CASSSRGTGELFF.

This chain joins TRBV7-2 and TRBJ2-2; D is unresolved. CDR1 and CDR2 from the germline V gene are SGHTA and FQGNSA. The CDR3 sequence is 15 residues long. The V and J ends lost 3 bases and 4 bases respectively, with 12 bases between them. CDR3 sequence reads: CASSFGLEPTGELFF. CDR3 bases: TGTGCCAGCAGCTTCGGTCTAGAACCCACCGGGGAGCTGTTTTTT. Full variable domain (missing parts from reference TRBV7-2 and TRBJ2-2): GAGVSQSPSNKVTEKGKDVELRCDPISGHTALYWYRQSLGQGLEFLIYFQGNSAPDKSGLPSDRFSAERTGGSVSTLTIQRTQQEDSAVYLCASSFGLEPTGELFFGEGSRLTVL.